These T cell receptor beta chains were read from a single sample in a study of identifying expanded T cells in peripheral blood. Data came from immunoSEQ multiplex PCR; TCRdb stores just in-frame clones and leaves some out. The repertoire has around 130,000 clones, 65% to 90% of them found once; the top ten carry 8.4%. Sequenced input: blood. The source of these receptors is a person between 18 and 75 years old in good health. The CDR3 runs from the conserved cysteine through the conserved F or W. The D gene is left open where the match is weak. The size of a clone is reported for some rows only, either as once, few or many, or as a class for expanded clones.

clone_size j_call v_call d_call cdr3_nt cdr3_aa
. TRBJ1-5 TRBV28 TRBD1 TGTGCCAGCACCCCGGGACAGGGAGGGGGTCAGCCCCAGCATTTT CASTPGQGGGQPQHF
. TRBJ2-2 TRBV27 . TGTGCCAGCCGCGGGGCCCCAGACAACACCGGGGAGCTGTTTTTT CASRGAPDNTGELFF
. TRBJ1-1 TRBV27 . TGTGCCAGCAGTCTGAATTTCGGGGGCACTGAAGCTTTCTTT CASSLNFGGTEAFF
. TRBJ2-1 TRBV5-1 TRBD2 TGCGCCAGCAGCCCCCTAACAGGGACTAGTGGAGCGGACTACAATGAGCAGTTCTTC CASSPLTGTSGADYNEQFF
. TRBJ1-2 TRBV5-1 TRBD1 TGCGCCAGCCAGAGGGGACAGGGGATGGATGGCTACACCTTC CASQRGQGMDGYTF
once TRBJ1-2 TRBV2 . TGTGCCAGCTCTCTTAGGCTGGAAGCTAACTATGGCTACACCTTC CASSLRLEANYGYTF
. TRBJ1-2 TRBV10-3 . TGTGCCATCAGTGAGGAGTCCGAACCTAACTATGGCTACACCTTC CAISEESEPNYGYTF
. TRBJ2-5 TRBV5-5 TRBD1 TGTGCCAGCAGCCCCCAGACAGGGCTTGGCGAGACCCAGTACTTC CASSPQTGLGETQYF
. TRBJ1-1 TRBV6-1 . TGTGCCAGCAACGACGTGGGGGGGTATGAAGCTTTCTTT CASNDVGGYEAFF
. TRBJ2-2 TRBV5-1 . TGCGCCAGCAGCCCCCTGGTGAACACCGGGGAGCTGTTTTTT CASSPLVNTGELFF
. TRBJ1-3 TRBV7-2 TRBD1 TGTGCCAGCAGCCCCAGGACAGGGAGATTTGGAAACACCATATATTTT CASSPRTGRFGNTIYF
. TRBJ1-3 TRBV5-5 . TGTGCCAGCAGCTTGTGGGAGAGCTCTGGAAACACCATATATTTT CASSLWESSGNTIYF
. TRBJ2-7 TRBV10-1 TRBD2 TGCGCCAGCAGCCCGACTAGCGGGAGGGCCCACGAGCAGTACTTC CASSPTSGRAHEQYF
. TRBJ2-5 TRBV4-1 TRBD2 TGCGCCAGCAGCTTAACCCTCGGGAGGGCAGAGACCCAGTACTTC CASSLTLGRAETQYF
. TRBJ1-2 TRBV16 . TGTGCCAGCAGCCCCCCAGGGGCCCCTGGCTACACCTTC CASSPPGAPGYTF